This T cell receptor (beta chain) was sequenced for a study of OX40 agonist ivuxolimab in advanced cancers. Across the study: A male proportion of more than 75% was recorded, with mean age 60 years and range about 20 to 85. It was permissible to have had prior anti-PD-1, anti-PD-L1 or anti-CTLA-4 therapy, and more than 30% had some. Study conclusions and caveats: In the 0.1-3.0 mg/kg groups, partial responders showed among the lowest expansion.

The CDR3 consists of 15 residues. The junction had 12 bases not matched to a gene; V was cut back by 6 bases and J by 10 bases. The germline V gene encodes CDR1 LNHDA and CDR2 SQIVND (reference sequence). Here immunoSEQ multiplex PCR was the method, and the copy in TCRdb shows in-frame clones only, minus some. This table holds approximately 70,000 clones, 70% to 90% found once. This clone has a count of ten or more. Its matching antigen is unknown. Peripheral blood came from all dose cohorts at three timepoints. The sequenced sample was CD4+ or CD8+ T cells sorted from blood, obtained in a trial of the OX40 agonist ivuxolimab. This TCR was sampled from an adult with an advanced solid tumor such as melanoma, head and neck, liver or kidney cancer. The rearrangement uses TRBV19 and TRBJ1-6, with 7 nucleotides matching TRBD1. CDR3 DNA: TGTGCCAGTAGGAGACAGGGCGTTGAAAGCTCACCCCTCCACTTT. It specifies CASRRQGVESSPLHF.